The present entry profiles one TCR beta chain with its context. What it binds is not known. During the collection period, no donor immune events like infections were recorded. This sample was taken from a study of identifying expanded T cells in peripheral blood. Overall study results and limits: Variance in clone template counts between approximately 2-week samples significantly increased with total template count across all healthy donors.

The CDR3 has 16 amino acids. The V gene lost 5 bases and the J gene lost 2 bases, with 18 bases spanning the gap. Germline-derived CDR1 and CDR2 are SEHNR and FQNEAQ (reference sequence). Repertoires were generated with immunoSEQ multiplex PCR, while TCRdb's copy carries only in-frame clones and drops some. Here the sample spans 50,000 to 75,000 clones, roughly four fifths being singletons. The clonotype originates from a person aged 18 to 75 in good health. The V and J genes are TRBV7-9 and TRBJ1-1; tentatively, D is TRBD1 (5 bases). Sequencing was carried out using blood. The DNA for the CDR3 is TGTGCCAGCAGCCCAAGGGGAGCGGGCTTTAACACTGAAGCTTTCTTT. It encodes CASSPRGAGFNTEAFF.